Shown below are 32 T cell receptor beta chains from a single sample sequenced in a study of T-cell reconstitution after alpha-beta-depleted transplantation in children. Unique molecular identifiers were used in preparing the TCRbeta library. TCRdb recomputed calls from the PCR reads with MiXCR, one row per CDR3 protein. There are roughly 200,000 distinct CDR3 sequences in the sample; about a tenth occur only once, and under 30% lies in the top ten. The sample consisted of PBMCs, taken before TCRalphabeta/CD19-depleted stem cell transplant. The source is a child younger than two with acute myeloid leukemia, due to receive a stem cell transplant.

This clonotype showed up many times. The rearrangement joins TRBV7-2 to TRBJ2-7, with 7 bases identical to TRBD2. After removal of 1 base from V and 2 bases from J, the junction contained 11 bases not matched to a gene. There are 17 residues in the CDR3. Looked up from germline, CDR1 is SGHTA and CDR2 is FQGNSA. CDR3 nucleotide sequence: TGTGCCAGCAGCTTAGTAAGCGGGGCTTCATTTACCTACGAGCAGTACTTC. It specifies CASSLVSGASFTYEQYF. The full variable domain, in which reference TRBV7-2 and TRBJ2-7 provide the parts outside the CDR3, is GAGVSQSPSNKVTEKGKDVELRCDPISGHTALYWYRQSLGQGLEFLIYFQGNSAPDKSGLPSDRFSAERTGGSVSTLTIQRTQQEDSAVYLCASSLVSGASFTYEQYFGPGTRLTVT.

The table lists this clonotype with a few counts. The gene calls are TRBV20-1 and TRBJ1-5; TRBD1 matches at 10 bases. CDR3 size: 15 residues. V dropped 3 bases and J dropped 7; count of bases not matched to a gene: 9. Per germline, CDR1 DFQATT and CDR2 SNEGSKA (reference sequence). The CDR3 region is CSAREGGTGAQPQHF. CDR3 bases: TGCAGTGCTAGGGAAGGTGGGACAGGGGCCCAGCCCCAGCATTTT.

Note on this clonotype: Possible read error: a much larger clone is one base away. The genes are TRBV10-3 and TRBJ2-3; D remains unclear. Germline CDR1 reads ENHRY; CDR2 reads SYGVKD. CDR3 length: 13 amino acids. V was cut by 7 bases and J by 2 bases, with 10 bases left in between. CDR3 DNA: TGTGCCATCAAGGACGGCCCCACAGATACGCAGTATTTT. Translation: CAIKDGPTDTQYF.

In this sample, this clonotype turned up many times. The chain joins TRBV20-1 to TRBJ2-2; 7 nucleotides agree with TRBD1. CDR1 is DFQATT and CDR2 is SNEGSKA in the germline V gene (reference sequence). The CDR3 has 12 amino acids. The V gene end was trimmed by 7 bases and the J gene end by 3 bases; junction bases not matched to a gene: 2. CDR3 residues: CSGQGDTGELFF. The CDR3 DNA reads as TGCAGTGGACAGGGCGACACCGGGGAGCTGTTTTTT.

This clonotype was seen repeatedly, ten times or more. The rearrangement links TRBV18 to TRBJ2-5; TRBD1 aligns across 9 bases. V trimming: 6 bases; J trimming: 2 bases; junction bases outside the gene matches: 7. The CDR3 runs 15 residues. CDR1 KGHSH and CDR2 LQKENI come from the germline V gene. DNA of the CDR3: TGTGCCAGCTCCCTCAGGACAGGGGAGCAAGAGACCCAGTACTTC. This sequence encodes CASSLRTGEQETQYF.

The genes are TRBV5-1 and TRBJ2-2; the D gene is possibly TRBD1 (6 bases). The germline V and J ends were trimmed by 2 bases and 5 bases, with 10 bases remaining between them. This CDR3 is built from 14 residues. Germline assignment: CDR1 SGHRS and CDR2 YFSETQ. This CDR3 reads CASSFHRETGELFF. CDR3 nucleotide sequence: TGCGCCAGCAGCTTCCACAGGGAAACCGGGGAGCTGTTTTTT.

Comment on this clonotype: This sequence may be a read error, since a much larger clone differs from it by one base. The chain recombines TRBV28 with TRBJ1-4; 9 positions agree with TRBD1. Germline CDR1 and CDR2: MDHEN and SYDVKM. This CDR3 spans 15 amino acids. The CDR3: CVSRPDRGWREKLFF. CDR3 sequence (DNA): TGTGTCAGCAGGCCGGACAGGGGATGGAGGGAAAAACTGTTTTTT.

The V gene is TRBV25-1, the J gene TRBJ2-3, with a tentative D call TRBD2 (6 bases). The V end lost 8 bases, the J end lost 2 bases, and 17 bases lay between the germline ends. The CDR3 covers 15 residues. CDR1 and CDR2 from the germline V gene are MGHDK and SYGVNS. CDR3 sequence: CASGFGLPFTDTQYF. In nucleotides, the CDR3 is TGTGCCAGCGGCTTCGGACTACCCTTCACAGATACGCAGTATTTT.

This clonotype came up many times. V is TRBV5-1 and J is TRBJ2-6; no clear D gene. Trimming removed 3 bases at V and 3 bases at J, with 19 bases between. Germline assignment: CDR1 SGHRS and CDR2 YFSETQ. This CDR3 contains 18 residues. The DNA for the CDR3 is TGCGCCAGCAGCTGGGCGCTGGGCCCACCATATGGGGCCAACGTCCTGACTTTC. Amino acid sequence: CASSWALGPPYGANVLTF.

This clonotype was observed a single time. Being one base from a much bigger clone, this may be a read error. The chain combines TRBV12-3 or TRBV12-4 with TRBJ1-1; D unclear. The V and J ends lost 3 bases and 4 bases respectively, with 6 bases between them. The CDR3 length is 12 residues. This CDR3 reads CASSLNFTEAFF. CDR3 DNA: TGTGCCAGCAGTTTGAACTTCACTGAAGCTTTCTTT.

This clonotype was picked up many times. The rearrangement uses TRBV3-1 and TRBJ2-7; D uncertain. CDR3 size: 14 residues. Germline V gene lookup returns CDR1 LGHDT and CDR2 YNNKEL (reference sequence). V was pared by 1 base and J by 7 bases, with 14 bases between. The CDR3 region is CASSQVFGSEEQYF. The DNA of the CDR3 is TGTGCCAGCAGCCAAGTATTCGGCTCAGAAGAGCAGTACTTC.

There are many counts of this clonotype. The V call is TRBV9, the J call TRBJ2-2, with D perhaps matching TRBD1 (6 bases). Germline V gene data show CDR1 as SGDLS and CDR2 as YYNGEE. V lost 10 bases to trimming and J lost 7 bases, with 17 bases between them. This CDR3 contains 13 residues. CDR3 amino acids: CAGWGQGDGELFF. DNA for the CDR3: TGTGCCGGCTGGGGGCAGGGTGACGGGGAGCTGTTTTTT.

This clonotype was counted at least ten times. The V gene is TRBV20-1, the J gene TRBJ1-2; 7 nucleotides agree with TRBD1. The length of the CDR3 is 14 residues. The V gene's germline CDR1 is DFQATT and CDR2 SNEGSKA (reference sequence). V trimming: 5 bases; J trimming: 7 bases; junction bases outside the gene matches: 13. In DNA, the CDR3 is TGCAGTGCTGGAACCGACAGGGTGGGGGGTGGCTACACCTTC. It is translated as CSAGTDRVGGGYTF.

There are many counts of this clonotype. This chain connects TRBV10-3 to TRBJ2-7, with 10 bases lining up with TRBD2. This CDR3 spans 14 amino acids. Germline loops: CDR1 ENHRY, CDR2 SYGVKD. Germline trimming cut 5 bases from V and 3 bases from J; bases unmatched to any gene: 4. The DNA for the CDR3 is TGTGCCATCAGTTTAGCGGGAGGTATCTACGAGCAGTACTTC. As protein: CAISLAGGIYEQYF.

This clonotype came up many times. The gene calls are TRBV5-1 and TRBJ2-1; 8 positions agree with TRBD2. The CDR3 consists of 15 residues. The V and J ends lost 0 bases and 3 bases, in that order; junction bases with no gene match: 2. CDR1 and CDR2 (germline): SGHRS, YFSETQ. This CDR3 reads CASSLGSGIYNEQFF. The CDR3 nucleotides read TGCGCCAGCAGCTTGGGTAGCGGGATCTACAATGAGCAGTTCTTC.

In nucleotides, the CDR3 is TGTGCCAGCAGTGAAAATGGATGGGGCCTTGATCAGCCCCAGCATTTT. Its protein is CASSENGWGLDQPQHF. The chain is built from TRBV25-1 and TRBJ1-5; possible D gene TRBD1, 5 bases. Germline CDR1 and CDR2: MGHDK and SYGVNS. The CDR3 spans 16 residues. The V end was cut by 2 bases, the J end by 5 bases, with 16 bases between.

The CDR3 DNA reads TGTGCCAGCAGGTCAGCGGGAGGCCCCCTCGAGCAGTACTTC. As protein: CASRSAGGPLEQYF. The chain carries TRBV7-2 and TRBJ2-7, with 9 bases that match TRBD2. Trimming removed 6 bases from V and 6 bases from J; junction bases left unmatched: 9. The V gene's germline CDR1 is SGHTA and CDR2 FQGNSA. This CDR3 contains 14 residues.

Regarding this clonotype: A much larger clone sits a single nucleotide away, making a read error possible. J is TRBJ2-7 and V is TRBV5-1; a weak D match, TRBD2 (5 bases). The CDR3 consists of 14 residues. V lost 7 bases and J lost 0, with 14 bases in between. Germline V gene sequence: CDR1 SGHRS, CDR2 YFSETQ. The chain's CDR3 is CASGWRADSYEQYF. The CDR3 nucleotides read TGCGCCAGCGGCTGGCGGGCCGACTCCTACGAGCAGTACTTC.

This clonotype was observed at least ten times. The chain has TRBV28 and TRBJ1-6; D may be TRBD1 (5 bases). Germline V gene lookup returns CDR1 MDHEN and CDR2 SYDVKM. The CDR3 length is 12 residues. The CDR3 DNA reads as TGTTCGCGGGGGGGCTATAATTCACCCCTCCACTTT. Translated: CSRGGYNSPLHF.

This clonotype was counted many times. The CDR3 is CASSLAWWDTQYF. The DNA for the CDR3 is TGTGCCAGCAGCTTGGCTTGGTGGGATACGCAGTATTTT. The chain combines TRBV5-6 with TRBJ2-3; D not certain. The CDR3 length is 13 residues. Trimming shortened V by 0 bases and J by 6 bases, and 8 bases separated the two germline ends. The germline V gene encodes CDR1 SGHDT and CDR2 YYEEEE.

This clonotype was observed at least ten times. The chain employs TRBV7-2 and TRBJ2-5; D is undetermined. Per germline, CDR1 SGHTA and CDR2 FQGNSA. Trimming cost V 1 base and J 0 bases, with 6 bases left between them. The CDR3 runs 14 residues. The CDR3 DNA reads TGTGCCAGCAGCTTAGTTTCCCACCAAGAGACCCAGTACTTC. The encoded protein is CASSLVSHQETQYF. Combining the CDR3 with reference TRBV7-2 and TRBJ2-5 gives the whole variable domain GAGVSQSPSNKVTEKGKDVELRCDPISGHTALYWYRQSLGQGLEFLIYFQGNSAPDKSGLPSDRFSAERTGGSVSTLTIQRTQQEDSAVYLCASSLVSHQETQYFGPGTRLLVL.

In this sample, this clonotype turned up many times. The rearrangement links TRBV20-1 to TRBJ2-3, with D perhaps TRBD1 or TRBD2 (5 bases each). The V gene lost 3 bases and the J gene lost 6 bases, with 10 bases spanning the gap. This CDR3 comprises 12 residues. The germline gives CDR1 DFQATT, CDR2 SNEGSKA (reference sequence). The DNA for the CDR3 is TGCAGTGCTAGCAGGGCGGGCGATACGCAGTATTTT. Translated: CSASRAGDTQYF.

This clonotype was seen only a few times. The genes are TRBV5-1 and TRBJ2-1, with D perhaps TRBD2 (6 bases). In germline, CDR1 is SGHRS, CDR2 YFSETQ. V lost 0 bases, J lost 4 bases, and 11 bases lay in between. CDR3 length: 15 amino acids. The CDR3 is CASSLGPGDYNEQFF. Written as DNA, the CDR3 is TGCGCCAGCAGCTTGGGGCCGGGGGATTACAATGAGCAGTTCTTC.

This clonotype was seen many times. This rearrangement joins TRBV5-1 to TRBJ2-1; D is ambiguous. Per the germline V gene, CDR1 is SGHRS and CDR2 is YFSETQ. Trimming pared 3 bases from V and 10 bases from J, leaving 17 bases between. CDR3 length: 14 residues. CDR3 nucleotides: TGCGCCAGCAGCTCCGTCCTGGGCCAGGACGAGCAGTTCTTC. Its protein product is CASSSVLGQDEQFF. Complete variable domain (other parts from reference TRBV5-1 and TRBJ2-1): KAGVTQTPRYLIKTRGQQVTLSCSPISGHRSVSWYQQTPGQGLQFLFEYFSETQRNKGNFPGRFSGRQFSNSRSEMNVSTLELGDSALYLCASSSVLGQDEQFFGPGTRLTVL.

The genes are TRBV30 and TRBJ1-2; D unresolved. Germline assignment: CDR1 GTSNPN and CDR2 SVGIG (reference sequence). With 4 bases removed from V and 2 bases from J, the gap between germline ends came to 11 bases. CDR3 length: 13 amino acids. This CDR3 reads CAWIPGRNYGYTF. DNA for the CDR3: TGTGCCTGGATACCCGGACGAAACTATGGCTACACCTTC.

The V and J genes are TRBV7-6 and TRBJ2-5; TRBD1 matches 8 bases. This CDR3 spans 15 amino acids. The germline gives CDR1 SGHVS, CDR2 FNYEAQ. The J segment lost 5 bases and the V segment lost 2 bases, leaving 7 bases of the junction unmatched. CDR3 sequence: CASSLLGQVGETQYF. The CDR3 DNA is TGTGCCAGCAGCTTACTGGGACAGGTTGGGGAGACCCAGTACTTC.

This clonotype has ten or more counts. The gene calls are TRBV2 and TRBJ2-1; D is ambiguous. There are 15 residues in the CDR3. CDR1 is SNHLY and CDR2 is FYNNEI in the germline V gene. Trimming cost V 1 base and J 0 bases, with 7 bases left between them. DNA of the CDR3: TGTGCCAGCAGTGAAGACTTAAGCTCCTACAATGAGCAGTTCTTC. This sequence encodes CASSEDLSSYNEQFF.

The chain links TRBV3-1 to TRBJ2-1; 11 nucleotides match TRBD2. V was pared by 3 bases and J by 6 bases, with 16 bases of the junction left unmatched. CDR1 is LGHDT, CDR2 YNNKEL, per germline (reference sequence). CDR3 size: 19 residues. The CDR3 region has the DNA TGTGCCAGCAGCCAGCACGGGACTAGCGGATCCCTGCGTTCCAATGAGCAGTTCTTC. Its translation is CASSQHGTSGSLRSNEQFF.

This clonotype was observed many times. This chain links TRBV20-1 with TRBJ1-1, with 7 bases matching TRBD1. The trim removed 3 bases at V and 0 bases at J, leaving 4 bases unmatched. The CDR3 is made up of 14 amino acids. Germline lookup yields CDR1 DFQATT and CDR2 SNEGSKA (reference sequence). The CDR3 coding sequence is TGCAGTGCTAGTGTGGGACAGCTGAACACTGAAGCTTTCTTT. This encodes CSASVGQLNTEAFF.

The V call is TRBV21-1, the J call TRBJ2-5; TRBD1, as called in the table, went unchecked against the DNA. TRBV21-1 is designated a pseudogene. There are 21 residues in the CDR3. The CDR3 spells CASSKPSNSSPKWGQGETQYF. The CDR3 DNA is TGTGCCAGCAGCAAACCTTCAAATAGTTCACCAAAGTGGGGACAGGGAGAGACCCAGTACTTC.

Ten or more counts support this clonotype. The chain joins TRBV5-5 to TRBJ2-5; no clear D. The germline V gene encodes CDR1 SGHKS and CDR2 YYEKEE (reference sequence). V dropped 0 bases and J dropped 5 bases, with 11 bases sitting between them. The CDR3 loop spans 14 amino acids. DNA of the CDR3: TGTGCCAGCAGCTTGGACAATGAATTGGAGACCCAGTACTTC. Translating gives CASSLDNELETQYF. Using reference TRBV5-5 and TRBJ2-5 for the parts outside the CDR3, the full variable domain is DAGVTQSPTHLIKTRGQQVTLRCSPISGHKSVSWYQQVLGQGPQFIFQYYEKEERGRGNFPDRFSARQFPNYSSELNVNALLLGDSALYLCASSLDNELETQYFGPGTRLLVL.

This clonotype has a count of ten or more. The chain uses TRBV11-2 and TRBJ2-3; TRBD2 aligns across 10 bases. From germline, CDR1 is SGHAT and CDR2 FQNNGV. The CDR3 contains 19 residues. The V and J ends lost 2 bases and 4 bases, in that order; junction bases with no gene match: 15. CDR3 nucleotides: TGTGCCAGCAGCTTAAGGGGGGTGGCTAGCGGGAGCCGGGCAGATACGCAGTATTTT. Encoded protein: CASSLRGVASGSRADTQYF.